The 10 T cell receptor beta chains listed next were all sequenced from one sample in a study of T cell changes during pregnancy in multiple sclerosis. Using immunoSEQ multiplex PCR, the repertoire was profiled, and TCRdb retains in-frame clones only, with some absent. The table shows more than 85,000 clones, with about 94% occurring only once. This material consisted of peripheral blood, taken before pregnancy. These receptors were collected from a female donor with multiple sclerosis, enrolled in a pregnancy study.

This chain uses TRBV27 with TRBJ1-1; 8 bases fit TRBD1. Germline assignment: CDR1 MNHEY and CDR2 SMNVEV (reference sequence). This CDR3 contains 15 residues. After removal of 5 bases from V and 0 bases from J, the junction contained 5 bases not matched to a gene. The CDR3 coding sequence is TGTGCCAGCAGTGCCCAGGGGGCGGTGAACACTGAAGCTTTCTTT. This gives the protein CASSAQGAVNTEAFF.

This chain connects TRBV14 to TRBJ2-3; 13 nucleotides agree with TRBD2. CDR3 length: 18 residues. Unmatched junction bases numbered 9, after V lost 4 bases and J lost 2 bases. In germline, CDR1 is SGHDN, CDR2 FVKESK. The CDR3 region is CASSPEGLAGTDTDTQYF. The CDR3 coding sequence is TGTGCCAGCAGCCCAGAGGGACTAGCGGGAACAGACACAGATACGCAGTATTTT. The complete variable domain, with remaining parts taken from reference TRBV14 and TRBJ2-3, reads EAGVTQFPSHSVIEKGQTVTLRCDPISGHDNLYWYRRVMGKEIKFLLHFVKESKQDESGMPNNRFLAERTGGTYSTLKVQPAELEDSGVYFCASSPEGLAGTDTDTQYFGPGTRLTVL.

The rearrangement links TRBV2 to TRBJ2-7, with TRBD2 matching over 7 bases. Germline values: CDR1 SNHLY, CDR2 FYNNEI. The CDR3 runs to 14 residues. Germline trimming cut 6 bases from V and 2 bases from J; bases unmatched to any gene: 7. The CDR3 loop is CASSGDGGTYEQYF. The CDR3 nucleotides are TGTGCCAGCAGCGGGGACGGGGGGACCTACGAGCAGTACTTC.

The chain recombines TRBV5-1 with TRBJ1-1, with D possibly matching TRBD1 (5 bases). Germline V gene lookup returns CDR1 SGHRS and CDR2 YFSETQ. This CDR3 contains 12 residues. Trimming pared 5 bases from V and 6 bases from J, leaving 11 bases between. As DNA, the CDR3 is TGCGCCAGCAGGTCGGGAGGGGCTGAAGCTTTCTTT. As protein: CASRSGGAEAFF.

V is TRBV7-2 and J is TRBJ2-7, with 11 nucleotides matching TRBD1. Germline CDR1 is SGHTA and CDR2 is FQGNSA. There are 14 residues in the CDR3. V lost 4 bases to trimming and J lost 3 bases; unmatched junction nucleotides: 2. This chain's CDR3 is CASSSGTGGYEQYF. The CDR3 DNA follows: TGTGCCAGCAGCTCAGGGACAGGGGGCTACGAGCAGTACTTC.

The V gene is TRBV4-1, the J gene TRBJ2-5, with 7 bases that match TRBD1. CDR3 length: 15 amino acids. Germline-derived CDR1 and CDR2 are MGHRA and YSYEKL. V gave up 5 bases and J gave up 2 bases; unmatched junction bases: 8. The CDR3 loop is CASSFRQGWQETQYF. CDR3 bases: TGCGCCAGCAGCTTCAGACAGGGTTGGCAAGAGACCCAGTACTTC.

The V gene is TRBV19, the J gene TRBJ2-1, with D perhaps TRBD1 (6 bases). Germline loops: CDR1 LNHDA, CDR2 SQIVND (reference sequence). Trimming removed 6 bases from V and 0 bases from J, with 12 bases in between. This CDR3 has 15 residues. The CDR3 nucleotides read TGTGCCAGTAGCAGAGGGGGATCCTCCTACAATGAGCAGTTCTTC. This sequence encodes CASSRGGSSYNEQFF.

V gene TRBV7-9 combines with J gene TRBJ2-1; 15 bases agree with TRBD2. CDR3 length: 17 amino acids. The J segment lost 4 bases and the V segment lost 5 bases, leaving 6 bases of the junction unmatched. CDR1 and CDR2 from the germline V gene are SEHNR and FQNEAQ (reference sequence). Written as DNA, the CDR3 is TGTGCCAGCAGCGCACGTGGACTAGCGGGAGGGTACAATGAGCAGTTCTTC. This gives the protein CASSARGLAGGYNEQFF.

The sample holds one count of this clone. This rearrangement joins TRBV6-1 to TRBJ2-1, with D tentatively TRBD2 (5 bases). From germline, CDR1 is MNHNS and CDR2 SASEGT. The CDR3 contains 15 residues. Trimming pared 4 bases from V and 5 bases from J, leaving 15 bases between. CDR3 residues: CASSAPGGLHNEQFF. DNA of the CDR3: TGTGCCAGCAGTGCCCCGGGCGGGCTCCACAATGAGCAGTTCTTC.

The chain uses TRBV4-1 and TRBJ2-3; 8 bases fit TRBD2. CDR1 MGHRA and CDR2 YSYEKL come from the germline V gene. The CDR3 loop spans 17 amino acids. The J segment lost 6 bases and the V segment lost 0 bases, leaving 11 bases of the junction unmatched. CDR3 DNA sequence: TGCGCCAGCAGCCAAGATGGGAGTGGGACTAGTCGGGATACGCAGTATTTT. It translates to CASSQDGSGTSRDTQYF.